This T cell receptor (beta chain) was identified in a study of blood T cell repertoires in COVID-19. Background on the study: Researchers got acute and convalescent COVID-19 samples from the United States, Italy and Spain. T cells, B-cell-depleted T cells, or PBMCs supplied cDNA or gDNA.

The germline V gene has CDR1 MNHEY and CDR2 SVGEGT. The CDR3 consists of 16 residues. The trim removed 2 bases at V and 1 base at J, leaving 6 bases unmatched. Original processing notes: From reference gene primer amplification, estimates of nucleated cell counts were derived. Libraries were prepared by immunoSEQ multiplex PCR; TCRdb keeps only in-frame clonotypes and omits some of them. For V, J and clone size, that table is used; D and trimming come from the DNA. The sample holds 160,000 or so clones, about nine tenths seen once. This chain joins TRBV6-2 or TRBV6-3 and TRBJ2-3; 7 bases are a match to TRBD2. The material sequenced was peripheral blood. This TCR was recovered from a man in his sixties with active or convalescent COVID-19. The CDR3 bases are TGTGCCAGCAGTTACCGGGCGGGAGTCGGCACAGATACGCAGTATTTT. It codes for CASSYRAGVGTDTQYF.